These 25 T cell receptor beta chains were all obtained from the same sample, sequenced in a study of cytomegalovirus exposure and HLA in healthy donors. The PCR ran on 60 Vbeta and 13 Jbeta primers. Using immunoSEQ multiplex PCR, the repertoire was profiled, and TCRdb retains in-frame clones only, with some absent. The data contain over 90,000 clones, 70% to 75% of them singletons. The sample consisted of PBMCs. The receptors originated from a man in his forties or fifties in good health and CMV-seronegative.

The V and J genes are TRBV7-9 and TRBJ1-2; TRBD1 matches at 8 bases. Germline V gene data show CDR1 as SEHNR and CDR2 as FQNEAQ (reference sequence). V dropped 1 base and J dropped 3; count of bases not matched to a gene: 4. This CDR3 has 15 residues. The CDR3 nucleotides read TGTGCCAGCAGCTTAGATGGACAGGGTCACTATGGCTACACCTTC. This sequence encodes CASSLDGQGHYGYTF.

The J gene is TRBJ2-7, the V gene TRBV27; tentatively, D is TRBD1 (5 bases). Germline V gives CDR1 MNHEY, CDR2 SMNVEV (reference sequence). The CDR3 has 13 amino acids. V was trimmed by 5 bases and J by 4 bases, leaving 12 bases between them. CDR3 in amino acids: CASSQGYRYEQYF. CDR3 sequence (DNA): TGTGCCAGCAGTCAGGGTTATAGGTACGAGCAGTACTTC.

The genes are TRBV7-9 and TRBJ1-4, with D perhaps TRBD1 (6 bases). The CDR3 spans 15 residues. The germline gives CDR1 SEHNR, CDR2 FQNEAQ (reference sequence). The V and J ends lost 5 bases and 4 bases respectively, with 14 bases between them. CDR3 sequence reads: CASSPSGQLNEKLFF. CDR3 nucleotide sequence: TGTGCCAGCAGCCCATCCGGACAGCTTAATGAAAAACTGTTTTTT.

V gene TRBV6-1 combines with J gene TRBJ2-5; 11 nucleotides match TRBD1. V was clipped by 3 bases and J by 4 bases; unmatched bases: 4. The length of the CDR3 is 15 residues. CDR1 MNHNS and CDR2 SASEGT come from the germline V gene. The CDR3: CASSDRGTGGETQYF. The CDR3 region has the DNA TGTGCCAGCAGTGACCGAGGGACAGGGGGAGAGACCCAGTACTTC.

The sample holds a few counts of this clone. The rearrangement joins TRBV2 to TRBJ1-4; D gene uncertain. V was clipped by 7 bases and J by 0 bases, with 9 bases between them. The CDR3 extends over 14 amino acids. The V gene's germline CDR1 is SNHLY and CDR2 FYNNEI. Here the CDR3 DNA reads TGTGCCAGCAACAGTTTTGCAACTAATGAAAAACTGTTTTTT. The encoded protein is CASNSFATNEKLFF. Using reference TRBV2 and TRBJ1-4 for the parts outside the CDR3, the full variable domain is EPEVTQTPSHQVTQMGQEVILRCVPISNHLYFYWYRQILGQKVEFLVSFYNNEISEKSEIFDDQFSVERPDGSNFTLKIRSTKLEDSAMYFCASNSFATNEKLFFGSGTQLSVL.

The chain carries TRBV7-9 and TRBJ1-2, with D maybe TRBD1 (5 bases). Germline CDR1 reads SEHNR; CDR2 reads FQNEAQ (reference sequence). The CDR3 covers 15 residues. The V gene lost 5 bases and the J gene lost 2 bases, with 15 bases spanning the gap. The CDR3 spells CASSQTVFQNYGYTF. Here the CDR3 DNA reads TGTGCCAGCAGCCAGACAGTTTTCCAGAACTATGGCTACACCTTC.

The chain recombines TRBV15 with TRBJ2-5, with a possible D match to TRBD2 (6 bases). This CDR3 has 14 residues. From germline, CDR1 is LNHNV and CDR2 YYDKDF (reference sequence). Trimming left V 3 bases short and J 5 bases short, with 13 bases between. This CDR3 is CATSRTGVGETQYF. The CDR3 DNA reads TGTGCCACCAGCAGGACGGGGGTCGGGGAGACCCAGTACTTC.

This chain links TRBV5-4 with TRBJ2-2; D gene uncertain. The V gene's germline CDR1 is SGHNT and CDR2 YYREEE (reference sequence). The CDR3 runs to 16 residues. V lost 4 bases to trimming and J lost 2 bases, with 15 bases between them. CDR3 nucleotide sequence: TGTGCCAGCAGCCTAGATTCACGAATCAACACCGGGGAGCTGTTTTTT. Translating it yields CASSLDSRINTGELFF.

This chain uses TRBV29-1 with TRBJ1-2; D might be TRBD1 (6 bases). CDR3 length equals 12 residues. CDR1 is SQVTM and CDR2 is ANQGSEA in the germline V gene. V was shortened by 6 bases and J by 4 bases, with 12 bases between the two germline ends. The CDR3 spells CSVGRGTYGYTF. CDR3 DNA: TGCAGCGTGGGAAGGGGGACCTATGGCTACACCTTC.

J is TRBJ1-1 and V is TRBV6-1, with D hard to call. V was clipped by 1 base and J by 8 bases, with 11 bases between them. Germline CDR1 reads MNHNS; CDR2 reads SASEGT. This CDR3 spans 13 amino acids. CDR3 in DNA: TGTGCCAGCAGTGAAGGCAGGCTCCTGGAAGCTTTCTTT. Amino acids: CASSEGRLLEAFF.

This clone came up once. This rearrangement joins TRBV6-1 to TRBJ2-1; possibly TRBD1 for D (7 bases). From germline, CDR1 is MNHNS and CDR2 SASEGT. This CDR3 comprises 14 residues. V lost 7 bases and J lost 7, with 17 bases in between. CDR3 loop: CASTADRAGNEQFF. In DNA, the CDR3 is TGTGCCAGCACTGCCGACAGGGCGGGGAATGAGCAGTTCTTC.

This rearrangement joins TRBV20-1 to TRBJ2-5; D uncertain. Looked up from germline, CDR1 is DFQATT and CDR2 is SNEGSKA (reference sequence). The CDR3 spans 10 residues. The germline V and J ends were trimmed by 8 bases and 3 bases, with 7 bases remaining between them. The CDR3 DNA follows: TGCAGTCTATCAAAAGAGACCCAGTACTTC. Amino acids: CSLSKETQYF.

This rearrangement joins TRBV11-2 to TRBJ1-1; 7 nucleotides agree with TRBD1. J was trimmed by 2 bases and V by 1 base; bases with no gene match: 10. In germline, CDR1 is SGHAT, CDR2 FQNNGV. The CDR3 has 17 residues. The CDR3: CASSLVSPDRANTEAFF. CDR3 nucleotides: TGTGCCAGCAGCTTAGTTTCCCCCGACAGGGCCAACACTGAAGCTTTCTTT.

J is TRBJ1-1 and V is TRBV30; D unresolved. V lost 2 bases, J lost 2 bases, and 9 bases lay in between. This CDR3 is built from 13 residues. The germline V gene encodes CDR1 GTSNPN and CDR2 SVGIG (reference sequence). The CDR3 DNA reads as TGTGCCTGGAGTCGGGGTATAAACACTGAAGCTTTCTTT. Amino acid sequence: CAWSRGINTEAFF.

The chain employs TRBV5-1 and TRBJ1-4; TRBD1 matches at 9 bases. CDR3 length: 14 residues. V shed 4 bases and J 4 bases; nucleotides not matched to a gene: 2. The germline CDR1 and CDR2 sequences are SGHRS and YFSETQ. The CDR3 reads CASSTDRGNEKLFF. In nucleotides, the CDR3 is TGCGCCAGCAGCACGGACAGGGGTAATGAAAAACTGTTTTTT.

This clone has only a few counts. This chain links TRBV7-8 with TRBJ2-7; TRBD2 matches at 9 bases. Germline CDR1 and CDR2: SGHVS and FQNEAQ. J gave up 4 bases and V 2 bases, and 3 bases lay outside the gene matches. This CDR3 region has 14 residues. CDR3 nucleotides: TGTGCCAGCAGCTTACTAGCGGGGATATACGAGCAGTACTTC. Its translation is CASSLLAGIYEQYF.

The rearrangement links TRBV2 to TRBJ1-5, with 7 bases identical to TRBD1. Germline assignment: CDR1 SNHLY and CDR2 FYNNEI. The V gene end was trimmed by 6 bases and the J gene end by 4 bases; junction bases not matched to a gene: 9. The CDR3 loop spans 15 amino acids. The DNA for the CDR3 is TGTGCCAGCAGCGAAAGGACAGGCGAGAATCAGCCCCAGCATTTT. Its protein product is CASSERTGENQPQHF. Full variable domain (remainder filled in from reference TRBV2 and TRBJ1-5): EPEVTQTPSHQVTQMGQEVILRCVPISNHLYFYWYRQILGQKVEFLVSFYNNEISEKSEIFDDQFSVERPDGSNFTLKIRSTKLEDSAMYFCASSERTGENQPQHFGDGTRLSIL.

The chain has TRBV6-5 and TRBJ2-7; TRBD1 aligns across 7 bases. Looked up from germline, CDR1 is MNHEY and CDR2 is SVGAGI. The CDR3 runs 12 residues. The ends lost 7 bases at V and 2 bases at J; junction bases unmatched: 2. CDR3 in DNA: TGTGCCAGCAAAAGGGGGCCCTACGAGCAGTACTTC. This encodes CASKRGPYEQYF.

The chain employs TRBV7-9 and TRBJ2-7, with D possibly being TRBD1 (6 bases). CDR1 SEHNR and CDR2 FQNEAQ come from the germline V gene (reference sequence). This CDR3 contains 15 residues. Trimming stripped 5 bases from V and 2 bases from J, with 16 bases between. The CDR3 loop is CASSTPPGQPYEQYF. CDR3 nucleotide sequence: TGTGCCAGCAGCACCCCCCCTGGACAGCCCTACGAGCAGTACTTC.

CDR3 sequence: CASSLRSGGAGEQYF. CDR3 coding DNA: TGTGCCAGCAGCTTAAGAAGCGGGGGGGCCGGCGAGCAGTACTTC. This chain uses TRBV7-6 with TRBJ2-7; 10 nucleotides align to TRBD2. The CDR3 is 15 residues long. Germline CDR1 reads SGHVS; CDR2 reads FNYEAQ. V was clipped by 2 bases and J by 6 bases; unmatched bases: 7.

The chain carries TRBV7-2 and TRBJ2-7; maybe TRBD1 (5 bases). Trimming took off 5 bases at V and 4 bases at J, with 12 bases between the two ends. The CDR3 sequence is 13 residues long. The germline gives CDR1 SGHTA, CDR2 FQGNSA. The CDR3 region is CASSRPGQYEQYF. The CDR3 region has the DNA TGTGCCAGCAGCCGCCCCGGACAATACGAGCAGTACTTC.

The chain couples TRBV27 to TRBJ2-7; 16 nucleotides line up with TRBD2. Germline assignment: CDR1 MNHEY and CDR2 SMNVEV (reference sequence). V trimming: 4 bases; J trimming: 6 bases; junction bases outside the gene matches: 3. The CDR3 covers 15 residues. The CDR3 region has the DNA TGTGCCAGCAGTTGGGGACTAGCGGGGGGGCGCGAGCAGTACTTC. It codes for CASSWGLAGGREQYF.

This rearrangement joins TRBV18 to TRBJ2-1; 7 bases line up with TRBD1. CDR3 length equals 16 residues. Germline trimming cut 6 bases from V and 4 bases from J; bases unmatched to any gene: 12. Germline assignment: CDR1 KGHSH and CDR2 LQKENI. CDR3 in DNA: TGTGCCAGCTCTTTAGTCCGAGGGGGCCGGTACAATGAGCAGTTCTTC. Amino acids: CASSLVRGGRYNEQFF.

V is TRBV2 and J is TRBJ2-7; no definite D call. Germline values: CDR1 SNHLY, CDR2 FYNNEI. V gave up 6 bases and J gave up 0 bases, with 6 bases separating them. The length of the CDR3 is 12 residues. The CDR3: CASSGYSYEQYF. CDR3 bases: TGTGCCAGCAGCGGGTACTCCTACGAGCAGTACTTC.

The rearrangement links TRBV7-2 to TRBJ1-1; a weak D match, TRBD1 (5 bases). In germline, CDR1 is SGHTA, CDR2 FQGNSA. Deletions cut 3 bases from V and 3 bases from J, with 14 bases between. This CDR3 has 15 residues. CDR3 amino acids: CASSFAVQEDTEAFF. The CDR3 region has the DNA TGTGCCAGCAGCTTCGCCGTACAGGAAGACACTGAAGCTTTCTTT. Together with reference TRBV7-2 and TRBJ1-1, the CDR3 gives the full variable domain: GAGVSQSPSNKVTEKGKDVELRCDPISGHTALYWYRQSLGQGLEFLIYFQGNSAPDKSGLPSDRFSAERTGGSVSTLTIQRTQQEDSAVYLCASSFAVQEDTEAFFGQGTRLTVV.